One and the same sample provided the 25 T cell receptor beta chains below, sequenced in a study of blood T cell repertoires in COVID-19. The protocol was immunoSEQ multiplex PCR, while the TCRdb copy is restricted to in-frame clones and leaves out a portion. This sample has about half a million clones, with 80% to 90% found just once. Sequencing input: peripheral blood. These receptors came from a human donor in a cohort sampled during active COVID-19.

V usage is TRBV30 and J usage is TRBJ1-1; 9 bases are shared with TRBD1. After removal of 3 bases from V and 11 bases from J, the junction contained 10 bases not matched to a gene. This CDR3 has 13 amino acids. Germline values: CDR1 GTSNPN, CDR2 SVGIG (reference sequence). The CDR3 region has the DNA TGTGCCTGGAGGGAGACAGGGGGTTTTGGTGCTTTCTTT. Translation: CAWRETGGFGAFF.

Notes on this clone: One end of the junction varies from germline; a read error may be responsible. The rearrangement joins TRBV28 to TRBJ1-1; 7 bases map to TRBD1. Germline lookup yields CDR1 MDHEN and CDR2 SYDVKM. The CDR3 runs to 13 residues. The CDR3 spells CASSDRANIEAFF. The CDR3, as DNA: TGTGCCAGCAGCGACAGGGCAAACATTGAAGCTTTCTTT.

The rearrangement joins TRBV5-1 to TRBJ2-2; possibly TRBD2 for D (6 bases). This CDR3 comprises 15 residues. Germline CDR1 and CDR2: SGHRS and YFSETQ. The V end lost 6 bases, the J end lost 1 base, and 13 bases lay between the germline ends. The DNA for the CDR3 is TGCGCCAGCAACCAACAAGCGGGGAACACCGGGGAGCTGTTTTTT. This encodes CASNQQAGNTGELFF.

This clone showed up just once. The chain carries TRBV5-1 and TRBJ1-5; 9 nucleotides align to TRBD1. This CDR3 comprises 14 residues. V was clipped by 4 bases and J by 4 bases; unmatched bases: 3. Germline CDR1 is SGHRS and CDR2 is YFSETQ. The CDR3: CASSAGQGNQPQHF. The CDR3 nucleotides read TGCGCCAGCAGCGCCGGACAGGGGAATCAGCCCCAGCATTTT.

The rearrangement uses TRBV7-6 and TRBJ2-1; D possibly corresponds to TRBD1 (5 bases). Germline CDR1 is SGHVS and CDR2 is FNYEAQ. With 5 bases removed from V and 6 bases from J, the gap between germline ends came to 11 bases. The CDR3 consists of 13 residues. The CDR3 region has the DNA TGTGCCAGCAGCCGCCGAGACAGCAATGAGCAGTTCTTC. Protein: CASSRRDSNEQFF.

The J gene is TRBJ2-7, the V gene TRBV5-1; TRBD1 matches 7 bases. The CDR3 is 13 amino acids. V trimming: 4 bases; J trimming: 4 bases; junction bases outside the gene matches: 5. Germline CDR1 SGHRS, CDR2 YFSETQ. The CDR3 region is CASSPGQLYEQYF. The CDR3 DNA is TGCGCCAGCAGCCCGGGACAGCTGTACGAGCAGTACTTC.

This clone was picked up one time. This rearrangement joins TRBV30 to TRBJ1-4; tentatively, D is TRBD1 (5 bases). The CDR3 totals 16 residues. The V gene's germline CDR1 is GTSNPN and CDR2 SVGIG (reference sequence). With 5 bases removed from V and 5 bases from J, the gap between germline ends came to 21 bases. CDR3 DNA: TGTGCCTGGTCCCCCGGGGGACCCAGGCAAAATGAAAAACTGTTTTTT. It encodes CAWSPGGPRQNEKLFF.

The chain combines TRBV5-1 with TRBJ2-1, with TRBD2 identical over 11 bases. This CDR3 region has 16 residues. Germline V lookup: CDR1 SGHRS, CDR2 YFSETQ. With 4 bases clipped from V and 9 bases from J, the junction kept 12 bases outside the gene matches. CDR3 region: CASSAYTSGSSPEQFF. The CDR3 DNA follows: TGCGCCAGCAGCGCCTACACTAGCGGGAGTTCCCCTGAGCAGTTCTTC.

The genes are TRBV6-5 and TRBJ2-7, with 8 bases identical to TRBD2. Germline CDR1 MNHEY, CDR2 SVGAGI. V was clipped by 7 bases and J by 0 bases; unmatched bases: 8. CDR3 length: 15 residues. The CDR3 spells CASTVPGGNSYEQYF. The CDR3 region has the DNA TGTGCCAGCACCGTTCCGGGGGGGAACTCCTACGAGCAGTACTTC.

This chain joins TRBV18 and TRBJ1-1; D possibly corresponds to TRBD1 (5 bases). V lost 8 bases to trimming and J lost 0 bases, with 19 bases between them. The CDR3 loop spans 16 amino acids. The germline V gene encodes CDR1 KGHSH and CDR2 LQKENI. The CDR3 spells CASHPGNWGLNTEAFF. CDR3 in DNA: TGTGCCAGCCACCCCGGAAATTGGGGCTTGAACACTGAAGCTTTCTTT. Full variable domain (missing parts from reference TRBV18 and TRBJ1-1): NAGVMQNPRHLVRRRGQEARLRCSPMKGHSHVYWYRQLPEEGLKFMVYLQKENIIDESGMPKERFSAEFPKEGPSILRIQQVVRGDSAAYFCASHPGNWGLNTEAFFGQGTRLTVV.

V gene TRBV7-3 combines with J gene TRBJ2-7; D might be TRBD1 (6 bases). This CDR3 has 15 amino acids. Looked up from germline, CDR1 is SGHTA and CDR2 is FQGTGA. Trimming pared 4 bases from V and 3 bases from J, leaving 16 bases between. The chain's CDR3 is CASSSNPGQNYEQYF. The DNA for the CDR3 is TGTGCCAGCAGCTCCAATCCCGGACAGAACTACGAGCAGTACTTC. The full variable domain, its missing parts supplied by reference TRBV7-3 and TRBJ2-7, is GAGVSQTPSNKVTEKGKYVELRCDPISGHTALYWYRQSLGQGPEFLIYFQGTGAADDSGLPNDRFFAVRPEGSVSTLKIQRTERGDSAVYLCASSSNPGQNYEQYFGPGTRLTVT.

This clone was seen once. CDR3: CASERGQGGYTF. CDR3 DNA: TGTGCCAGCGAACGGGGACAAGGTGGCTACACCTTC. This chain connects TRBV6-5 to TRBJ1-2, with a tentative D call TRBD1 (6 bases). CDR1 is MNHEY, CDR2 SVGAGI, per germline. Trimming pared 8 bases from V and 7 bases from J, leaving 14 bases between. The CDR3 totals 12 residues.

With regard to this clone: Distinct nucleotide sequences in the sample also encode this CDR3. The V call is TRBV9, the J call TRBJ1-5; 8 nucleotides line up with TRBD1. V lost 2 bases to trimming and J lost 5 bases; unmatched junction nucleotides: 3. The CDR3 sequence is 14 residues long. Per the germline V gene, CDR1 is SGDLS and CDR2 is YYNGEE. The CDR3 DNA sequence: TGTGCCAGCAGCGTGGGACAGGCTTATCAGCCCCAGCATTTT. Translated: CASSVGQAYQPQHF. The variable domain in full, completed from reference TRBV9 and TRBJ1-5, reads DSGVTQTPKHLITATGQRVTLRCSPRSGDLSVYWYQQSLDQGLQFLIQYYNGEERAKGNILERFSAQQFPDLHSELNLSSLELGDSALYFCASSVGQAYQPQHFGDGTRLSIL.

CDR3 in amino acids: CASSQPGSYNEQFF. CDR3 nucleotides: TGCGCCAGCAGCCAACCGGGCTCCTACAATGAGCAGTTCTTC. V is TRBV4-3 and J is TRBJ2-1; D is undetermined. CDR1 is LGHNA, CDR2 YSLEER, per germline. Deletions cut 2 bases from V and 0 bases from J, with 5 bases between. This CDR3 contains 14 residues.

The gene calls are TRBV18 and TRBJ1-1; no clear D. V gave up 3 bases and J gave up 2 bases, with 16 bases separating them. CDR1 is KGHSH and CDR2 is LQKENI in the germline V gene. The CDR3 has 16 amino acids. DNA of the CDR3: TGTGCCAGCTCACCTTTCGTTGAGACTTTCAACACTGAAGCTTTCTTT. It encodes CASSPFVETFNTEAFF.

The CDR3 sequence: CASSKTGYYEQYF. For the CDR3, the DNA is TGTGCCAGCAGTAAGACAGGTTACTACGAGCAGTACTTC. The rearrangement links TRBV27 to TRBJ2-7, with D possibly being TRBD1 (6 bases). This CDR3 is 13 amino acids long. V was pared by 5 bases and J by 3 bases, with 11 bases between. CDR1 is MNHEY, CDR2 SMNVEV, per germline (reference sequence).

This clone was seen once. The genes are TRBV28 and TRBJ2-3; the match to TRBD2 covers 7 bases. Germline V gene sequence: CDR1 MDHEN, CDR2 SYDVKM. This CDR3 comprises 17 residues. V gave up 2 bases and J gave up 2 bases; unmatched junction bases: 10. The CDR3, as DNA: TGTGCCAGCAGTTTACCAATCCTCCGGGACTACACAGATACGCAGTATTTT. This translates into CASSLPILRDYTDTQYF.

Points on this clone: At one end the junction does not follow the germline gene, possibly because of a read error. The genes are TRBV20-1 and TRBJ2-3; the match to TRBD2 covers 7 bases. The CDR3 contains 11 residues. Germline loops: CDR1 DFQATT, CDR2 SNEGSKA (reference sequence). The CDR3 DNA reads as TGTGGGGGGGAAATTTCAGATACGCAGTATTTT. Translated: CGGEISDTQYF.

This rearrangement joins TRBV28 to TRBJ1-2, with 8 bases aligning to TRBD1. Looked up from germline, CDR1 is MDHEN and CDR2 is SYDVKM. V lost 2 bases and J lost 8; bases outside the gene matches: 7. The CDR3 contains 14 residues. CDR3 bases: TGTGCCAGCAGTTTAACCACAGGGGGTAGAGGCTACACCTTC. Translation: CASSLTTGGRGYTF.

The rearrangement links TRBV19 to TRBJ2-1; 9 nucleotides align to TRBD2. In germline, CDR1 is LNHDA, CDR2 SQIVND (reference sequence). Unmatched junction bases numbered 2, after V lost 1 base and J lost 7 bases. The CDR3 spans 14 residues. This CDR3 is CASSIGGLANEQFF. In DNA form, the CDR3 reads TGTGCCAGTAGTATAGGTGGACTAGCGAATGAGCAGTTCTTC.

This chain uses TRBV3-1 (or the pseudogene TRBV3-2) with TRBJ1-1, with 7 bases aligning to TRBD1. V lost 5 bases, J lost 1 base, and 4 bases stayed unmatched. Germline CDR1 reads LGHDT; CDR2 reads YNNKEL (reference sequence). This CDR3 contains 14 residues. As DNA, the CDR3 is TGTGCCAGCAGCTTCGGGACAGCGAACACTGAAGCTTTCTTT. Its protein is CASSFGTANTEAFF.

The J gene is TRBJ2-2, the V gene TRBV29-1, with D perhaps matching TRBD1 (6 bases). This CDR3 has 15 amino acids. With 0 bases removed from V and 4 bases from J, the gap between germline ends came to 12 bases. From germline, CDR1 is SQVTM and CDR2 ANQGSEA. The CDR3 DNA reads as TGCAGCGTTGAAGATACCCCCAGGGGCACCGGGGAGCTGTTTTTT. Amino acids: CSVEDTPRGTGELFF.

The chain uses TRBV10-3 and TRBJ1-1; D ambiguous. Germline-derived CDR1 and CDR2 are ENHRY and SYGVKD. V was pared by 6 bases and J by 0 bases, with 14 bases between. CDR3 length: 15 residues. CDR3 in DNA: TGTGCCATCAGCAGAGGAGTCCCTTTGAACACTGAAGCTTTCTTT. This codes for CAISRGVPLNTEAFF.

This chain joins TRBV7-8 and TRBJ2-5; 7 nucleotides match TRBD2. CDR1 and CDR2 from the germline V gene are SGHVS and FQNEAQ. There are 18 residues in the CDR3. V lost 1 base, J lost 5 bases, and 16 bases stayed unmatched. The CDR3 reads CASSLDDSGPRGRETQYF. CDR3 DNA: TGTGCCAGCAGCTTAGACGATAGCGGGCCTAGGGGAAGGGAGACCCAGTACTTC.

V gene TRBV2 combines with J gene TRBJ2-2, with a weak D call TRBD1 (6 bases). Trimming pared 5 bases from V and 5 bases from J, leaving 15 bases between. The CDR3 totals 15 residues. Germline V gene data show CDR1 as SNHLY and CDR2 as FYNNEI. This chain's CDR3 is CASSLGTPGTGELFF. The CDR3 DNA follows: TGTGCCAGCAGTCTCGGGACACCGGGAACCGGGGAGCTGTTTTTT. Combining the CDR3 with reference TRBV2 and TRBJ2-2 gives the whole variable domain EPEVTQTPSHQVTQMGQEVILRCVPISNHLYFYWYRQILGQKVEFLVSFYNNEISEKSEIFDDQFSVERPDGSNFTLKIRSTKLEDSAMYFCASSLGTPGTGELFFGEGSRLTVL.